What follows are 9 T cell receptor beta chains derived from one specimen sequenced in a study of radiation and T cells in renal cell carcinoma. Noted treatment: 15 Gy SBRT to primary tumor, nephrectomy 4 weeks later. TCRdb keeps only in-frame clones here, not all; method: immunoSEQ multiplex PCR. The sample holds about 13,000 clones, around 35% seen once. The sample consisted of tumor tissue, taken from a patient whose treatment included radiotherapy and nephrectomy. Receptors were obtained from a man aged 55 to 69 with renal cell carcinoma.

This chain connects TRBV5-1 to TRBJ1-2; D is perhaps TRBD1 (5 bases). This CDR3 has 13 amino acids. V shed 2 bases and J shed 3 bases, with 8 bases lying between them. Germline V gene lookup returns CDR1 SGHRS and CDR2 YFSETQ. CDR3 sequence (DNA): TGCGCCAGCAGCTTTGGGGGAGACTATGGCTACACCTTC. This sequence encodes CASSFGGDYGYTF.

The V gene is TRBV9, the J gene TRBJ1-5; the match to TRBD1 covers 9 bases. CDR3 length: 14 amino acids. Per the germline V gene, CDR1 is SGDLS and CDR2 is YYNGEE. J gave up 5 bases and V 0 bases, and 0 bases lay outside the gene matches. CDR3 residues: CASSVGTGDQPQHF. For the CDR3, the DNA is TGTGCCAGCAGCGTAGGGACAGGGGATCAGCCCCAGCATTTT.

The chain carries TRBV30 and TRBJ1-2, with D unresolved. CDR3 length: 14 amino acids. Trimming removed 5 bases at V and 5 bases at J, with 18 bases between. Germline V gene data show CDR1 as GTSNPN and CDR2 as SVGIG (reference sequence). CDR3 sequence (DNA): TGTGCCTGGTCGGAGTGGCTGGAAGGGTATGGCTACACCTTC. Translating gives CAWSEWLEGYGYTF. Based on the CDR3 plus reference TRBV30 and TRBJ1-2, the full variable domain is SQTIHQWPATLVQPVGSPLSLECTVEGTSNPNLYWYRQAAGRGLQLLFYSVGIGQISSEVPQNLSASRPQDRQFILSSKKLLLSDSGFYLCAWSEWLEGYGYTFGSGTRLTVV.

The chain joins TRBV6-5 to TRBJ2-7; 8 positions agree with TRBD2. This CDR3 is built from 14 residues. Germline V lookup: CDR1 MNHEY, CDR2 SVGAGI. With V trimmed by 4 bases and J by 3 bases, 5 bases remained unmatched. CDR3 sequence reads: CASSSGGAFYEQYF. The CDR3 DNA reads TGTGCCAGCAGTTCCGGGGGGGCCTTCTACGAGCAGTACTTC.

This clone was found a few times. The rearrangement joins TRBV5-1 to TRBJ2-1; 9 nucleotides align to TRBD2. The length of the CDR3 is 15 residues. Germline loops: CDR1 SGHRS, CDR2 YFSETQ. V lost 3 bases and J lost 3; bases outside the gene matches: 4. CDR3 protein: CASSWASGDYNEQFF. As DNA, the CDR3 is TGCGCCAGCAGCTGGGCTAGCGGGGACTACAATGAGCAGTTCTTC.

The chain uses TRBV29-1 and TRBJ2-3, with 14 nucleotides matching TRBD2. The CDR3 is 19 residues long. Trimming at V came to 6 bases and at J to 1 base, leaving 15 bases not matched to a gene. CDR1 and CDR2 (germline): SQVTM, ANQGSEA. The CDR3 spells CSVARGGTSGSVGTDTQYF. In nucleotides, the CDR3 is TGCAGCGTCGCCCGAGGGGGGACTAGCGGGAGCGTTGGCACAGATACGCAGTATTTT.

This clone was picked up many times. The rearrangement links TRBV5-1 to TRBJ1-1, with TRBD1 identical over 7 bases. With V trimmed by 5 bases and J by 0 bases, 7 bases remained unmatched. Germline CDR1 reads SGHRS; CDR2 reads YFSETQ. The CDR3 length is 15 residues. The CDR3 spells CASRIPGQLNTEAFF. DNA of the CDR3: TGCGCCAGCAGGATACCGGGACAGCTGAACACTGAAGCTTTCTTT.

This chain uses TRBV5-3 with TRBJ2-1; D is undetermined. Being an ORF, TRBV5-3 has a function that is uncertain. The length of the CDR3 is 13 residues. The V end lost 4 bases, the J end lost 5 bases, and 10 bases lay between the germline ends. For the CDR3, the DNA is TGTGCCAGAAGCCCTCCCTTCAACAATGAGCAGTTCTTC. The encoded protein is CARSPPFNNEQFF.

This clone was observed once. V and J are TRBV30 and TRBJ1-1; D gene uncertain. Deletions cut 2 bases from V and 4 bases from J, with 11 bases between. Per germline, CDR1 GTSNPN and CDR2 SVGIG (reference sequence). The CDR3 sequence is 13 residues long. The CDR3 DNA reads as TGTGCCTGGAGTAGCGGCTGGAGCACTGAAGCTTTCTTT. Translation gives CAWSSGWSTEAFF.